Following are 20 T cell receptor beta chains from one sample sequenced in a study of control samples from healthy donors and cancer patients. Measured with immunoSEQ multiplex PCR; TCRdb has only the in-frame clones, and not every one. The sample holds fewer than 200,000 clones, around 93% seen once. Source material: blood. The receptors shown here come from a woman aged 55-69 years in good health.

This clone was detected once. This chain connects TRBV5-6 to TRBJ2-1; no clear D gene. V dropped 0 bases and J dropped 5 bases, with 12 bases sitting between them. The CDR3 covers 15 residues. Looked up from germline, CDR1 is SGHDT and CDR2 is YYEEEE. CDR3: CASSLEPTNNNEQFF. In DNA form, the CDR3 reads TGTGCCAGCAGCTTGGAACCCACCAATAACAATGAGCAGTTCTTC.

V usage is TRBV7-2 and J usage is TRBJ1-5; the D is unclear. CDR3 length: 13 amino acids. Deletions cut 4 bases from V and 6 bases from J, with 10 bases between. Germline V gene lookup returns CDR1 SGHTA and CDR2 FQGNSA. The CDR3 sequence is CASSSEGIQPQHF. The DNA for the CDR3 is TGTGCCAGCAGCTCGGAAGGGATTCAGCCCCAGCATTTT.

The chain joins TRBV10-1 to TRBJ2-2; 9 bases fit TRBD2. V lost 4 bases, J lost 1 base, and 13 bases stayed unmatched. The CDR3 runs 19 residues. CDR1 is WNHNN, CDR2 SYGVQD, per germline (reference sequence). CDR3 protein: CASSGPGLAINRNTGELFF. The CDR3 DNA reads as TGCGCCAGCAGTGGCCCGGGACTAGCTATTAATAGGAACACCGGGGAGCTGTTTTTT.

In DNA, the CDR3 is TGTGCCACCATTACTTTTGGGACAGGGGACACTGAAGCTTTCTTT. This gives the protein CATITFGTGDTEAFF. This chain connects TRBV7-9 to TRBJ1-1; 10 bases are a match to TRBD1. The CDR3 totals 15 residues. Trimming took 10 bases from V and 3 from J; bases not matched to a gene: 11. The germline V gene encodes CDR1 SEHNR and CDR2 FQNEAQ (reference sequence).

CDR3 in amino acids: CASSPLAVSYNEQFF. Here the CDR3 DNA reads TGCGCCAGCAGTCCTTTGGCGGTCTCCTACAATGAGCAGTTCTTC. The gene calls are TRBV5-1 and TRBJ2-1, with D unresolved. V shed 5 bases and J shed 0 bases, with 12 bases lying between them. Germline V gene sequence: CDR1 SGHRS, CDR2 YFSETQ. The length of the CDR3 is 15 residues. Full variable domain (outside the CDR3, taken from reference TRBV5-1 and TRBJ2-1): KAGVTQTPRYLIKTRGQQVTLSCSPISGHRSVSWYQQTPGQGLQFLFEYFSETQRNKGNFPGRFSGRQFSNSRSEMNVSTLELGDSALYLCASSPLAVSYNEQFFGPGTRLTVL.

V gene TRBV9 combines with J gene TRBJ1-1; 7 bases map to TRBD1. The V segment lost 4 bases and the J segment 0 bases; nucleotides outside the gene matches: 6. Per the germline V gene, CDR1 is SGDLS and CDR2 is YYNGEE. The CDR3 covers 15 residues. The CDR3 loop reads CASSSVGQMNTEAFF. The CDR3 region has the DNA TGTGCCAGCAGCTCCGTGGGACAGATGAACACTGAAGCTTTCTTT.

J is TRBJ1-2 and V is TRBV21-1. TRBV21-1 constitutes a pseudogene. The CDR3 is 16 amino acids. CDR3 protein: CASSNNSGTENYGYTF. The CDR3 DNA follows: TGTGCCAGCAGCAACAATTCCGGGACTGAGAACTATGGCTACACCTTC.

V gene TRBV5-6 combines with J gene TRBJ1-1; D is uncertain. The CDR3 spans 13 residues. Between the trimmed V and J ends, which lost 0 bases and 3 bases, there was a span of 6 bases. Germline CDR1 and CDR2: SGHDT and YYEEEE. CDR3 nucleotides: TGTGCCAGCAGCTTGGGGCACGACACTGAAGCTTTCTTT. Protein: CASSLGHDTEAFF.

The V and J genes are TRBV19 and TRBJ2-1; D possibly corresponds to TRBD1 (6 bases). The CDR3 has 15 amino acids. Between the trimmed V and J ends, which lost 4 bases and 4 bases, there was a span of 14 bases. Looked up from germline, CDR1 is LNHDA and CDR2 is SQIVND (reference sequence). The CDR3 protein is CASSTSTRGYNEQFF. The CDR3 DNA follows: TGTGCCAGTAGTACGAGTACTAGGGGGTACAATGAGCAGTTCTTC.

The CDR3 spells CASSYQTRGYTEAFF. In DNA form, the CDR3 reads TGTGCCAGCAGTTACCAGACTCGGGGGTACACTGAAGCTTTCTTT. This chain uses TRBV6-5 with TRBJ1-1, with D maybe TRBD1 (5 bases). Trimming cost V 2 bases and J 3 bases, with 13 bases left between them. From germline, CDR1 is MNHEY and CDR2 SVGAGI. The CDR3 has 15 amino acids.

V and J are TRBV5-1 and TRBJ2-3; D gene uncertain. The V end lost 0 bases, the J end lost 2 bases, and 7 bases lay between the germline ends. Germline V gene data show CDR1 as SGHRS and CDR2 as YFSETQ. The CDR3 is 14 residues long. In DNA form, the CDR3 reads TGCGCCAGCAGCTTGGAACAGTCCACAGATACGCAGTATTTT. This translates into CASSLEQSTDTQYF.

CDR3 protein: CASSIGKEWAQYF. Here the CDR3 DNA reads TGTGCCAGTAGTATCGGGAAGGAGTGGGCCCAGTACTTC. This rearrangement joins TRBV19 to TRBJ2-5; D may be TRBD2 (5 bases). CDR1 LNHDA and CDR2 SQIVND come from the germline V gene (reference sequence). Trimming took 3 bases from V and 9 from J, leaving 14 bases between them. This CDR3 comprises 13 residues.

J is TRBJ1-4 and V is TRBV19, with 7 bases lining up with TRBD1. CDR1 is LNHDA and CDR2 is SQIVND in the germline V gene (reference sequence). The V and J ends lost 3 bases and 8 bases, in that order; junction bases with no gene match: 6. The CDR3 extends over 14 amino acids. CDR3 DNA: TGTGCCAGTAGTATCTCAGGGACAGACGAAAAACTGTTTTTT. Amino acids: CASSISGTDEKLFF.

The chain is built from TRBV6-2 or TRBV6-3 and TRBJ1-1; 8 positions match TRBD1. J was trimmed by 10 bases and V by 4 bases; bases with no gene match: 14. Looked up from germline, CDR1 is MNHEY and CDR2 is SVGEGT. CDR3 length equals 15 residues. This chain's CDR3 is CASSFRAGGPWGAFF. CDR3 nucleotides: TGTGCCAGCAGTTTTCGGGCAGGGGGCCCTTGGGGAGCTTTCTTT.

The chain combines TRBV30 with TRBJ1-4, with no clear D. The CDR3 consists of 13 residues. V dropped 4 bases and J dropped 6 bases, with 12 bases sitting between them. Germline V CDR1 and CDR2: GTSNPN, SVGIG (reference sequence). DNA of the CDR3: TGTGCCTGGACGGAGGGAGTCTATGAAAAACTGTTTTTT. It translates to CAWTEGVYEKLFF.

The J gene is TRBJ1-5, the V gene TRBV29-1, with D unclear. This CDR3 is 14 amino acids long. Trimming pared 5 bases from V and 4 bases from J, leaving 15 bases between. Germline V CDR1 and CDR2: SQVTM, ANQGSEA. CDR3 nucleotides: TGCAGCGTTAGCGGTAGTGAGTGGAATCAGCCCCAGCATTTT. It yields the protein CSVSGSEWNQPQHF. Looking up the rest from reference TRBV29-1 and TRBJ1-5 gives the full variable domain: SAVISQKPSRDICQRGTSLTIQCQVDSQVTMMFWYRQQPGQSLTLIATANQGSEATYESGFVIDKFPISRPNLTFSTLTVSNMSPEDSSIYLCSVSGSEWNQPQHFGDGTRLSIL.

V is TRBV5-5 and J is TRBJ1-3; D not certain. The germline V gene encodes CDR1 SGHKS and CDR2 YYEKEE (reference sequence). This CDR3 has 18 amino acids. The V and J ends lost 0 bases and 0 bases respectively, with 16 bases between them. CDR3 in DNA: TGTGCCAGCAGCTTGGTTCCTCCGGGCCCTAGCTCTGGAAACACCATATATTTT. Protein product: CASSLVPPGPSSGNTIYF.

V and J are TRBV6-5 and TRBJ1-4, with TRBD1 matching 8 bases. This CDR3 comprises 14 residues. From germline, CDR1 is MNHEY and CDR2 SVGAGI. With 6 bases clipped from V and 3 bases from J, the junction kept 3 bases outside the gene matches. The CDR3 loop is CASRDRAANEKLFF. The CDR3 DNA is TGTGCCAGCAGGGACAGGGCGGCTAATGAAAAACTGTTTTTT.

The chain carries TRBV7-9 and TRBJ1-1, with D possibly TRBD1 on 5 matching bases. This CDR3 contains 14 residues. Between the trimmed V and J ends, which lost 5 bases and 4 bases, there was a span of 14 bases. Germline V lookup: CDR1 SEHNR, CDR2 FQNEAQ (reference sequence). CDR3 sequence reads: CASSLMRGGTEAFF. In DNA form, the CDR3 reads TGTGCCAGCAGCCTAATGAGGGGCGGCACTGAAGCTTTCTTT.

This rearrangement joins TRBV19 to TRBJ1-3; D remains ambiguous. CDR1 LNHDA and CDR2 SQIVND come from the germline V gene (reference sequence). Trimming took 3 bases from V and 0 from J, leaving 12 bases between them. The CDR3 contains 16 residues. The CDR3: CASSMDRGSSGNTIYF. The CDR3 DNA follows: TGTGCCAGTAGTATGGATCGGGGTTCCTCTGGAAACACCATATATTTT.